This TCR beta chain was obtained from a study of T cell responses to AZD1222 COVID-19 vaccine. The protocol was immunoSEQ multiplex PCR, while the TCRdb copy is restricted to in-frame clones and leaves out a portion. The sample holds a few hundred thousand clones, approximately 95% seen once. This specimen consisted of peripheral blood, obtained on day 0 of AZD1222 vaccination. The receptor's source is an adult in good health.

The DNA for the CDR3 is TGTGCCAGTAGTATCGGTAGAATGAATGAGCAGTTCTTC. Its translation is CASSIGRMNEQFF. The chain joins TRBV19 to TRBJ2-1; D remains unclear. The CDR3 length is 13 residues. Trimming removed 3 bases from V and 7 bases from J, with 10 bases in between. CDR1 and CDR2 from the germline V gene are LNHDA and SQIVND (reference sequence).